The 2 T cell receptor beta chains reported below all come from one sample, sequenced in a study of tumor and adjacent non-tumor tissue in lung cancer. RNA was extracted from bulk tissue without any cell sorting. Three rounds of nested PCR, following a modified ARM-PCR protocol, produced the TCRbeta library. TCRdb reprocessed the multiplex PCR reads with MiXCR, giving one entry per CDR3 protein. The repertoire includes around 140,000 distinct CDR3 sequences, around 67% of them detected once, and 18% sits in the top ten. The sample taken for sequencing was lung tumor tissue. These receptors all come from a man aged 55 to 70 with small cell lung cancer.

Many counts were recorded for this clonotype. The rearrangement links TRBV12-3 or TRBV12-4 to TRBJ1-1; a possible D gene is TRBD1 (5 bases). V was cut by 5 bases and J by 6 bases, with 10 bases left in between. The CDR3 has 12 residues. CDR3 residues: CASSPQGAEAFF. In nucleotides, the CDR3 is TGTGCCAGCAGTCCGCAAGGGGCTGAAGCTTTCTTT.

About this clonotype: A much bigger clone sits one base away, suggesting this may be a read error. V and J are TRBV6-1 and TRBJ2-6; 9 positions match TRBD1. Looked up from germline, CDR1 is MNHNS and CDR2 is SASEGT. This CDR3 spans 17 amino acids. This CDR3 is CSSSPLDRGAGANVLTF. CDR3 bases: TGTTCCAGCAGTCCGCTAGACAGGGGGGCTGGGGCCAACGTCCTGACTTTC.